The rows below give T cell receptor beta chains drawn from one sample of a study of cytomegalovirus exposure and HLA in healthy donors. The method was immunoSEQ multiplex PCR; TCRdb's version includes in-frame clones alone and lacks a portion of them. Of 130,000 to 150,000 clones in the sample, about 72% were seen once. The sample consisted of PBMCs. The receptors come from a man between 60 and 75 years old in good health and CMV-seronegative. CDR3s include the opening cysteine and the closing phenylalanine or tryptophan. A D gene is named only where the DNA matches it firmly. Rows may omit the clone size; those that give it use once, few, many or a size class.

J,D,V,size,DNA,CDR3
TRBJ2-5,TRBD1,TRBV29-1,.,TGCAGCGTCCCCTCTTATGACAGGGCCCAAGAGACCCAGTACTTC,CSVPSYDRAQETQYF
TRBJ2-3,TRBD2,TRBV30,.,TGTGCCTGGAGCCTTAGGACTAGCGGCACAGATACGCAGTATTTT,CAWSLRTSGTDTQYF
TRBJ1-2,TRBD1,TRBV6-6,.,TGTGCCAGCAGTTACGAGGGGACAGGCGCGGATGGCTACACCTTC,CASSYEGTGADGYTF
TRBJ1-5,TRBD1,TRBV18,few,TGTGCCAGCTCACCCGGGACAGGGGGCAATCAGCCCCAGCATTTT,CASSPGTGGNQPQHF
TRBJ1-5,.,TRBV19,.,TGTGCCAGTAGTATAGTAGGAGGGCAGGGTCAGCCCCAGCATTTT,CASSIVGGQGQPQHF
TRBJ1-4,.,TRBV27,.,TGTGCCAGCAGTTTATCGGGGGCCCTCGGCGGTAAACTGTTTTTT,CASSLSGALGGKLFF
TRBJ1-1,.,TRBV27,few,TGTGCCAGCAGTTTATCGTTAGGGGGTGACCCTGAAGCTTTCTTT,CASSLSLGGDPEAFF
TRBJ1-5,.,TRBV9,.,TGTGCCAGCAGCGGCGGGGGGCAACCATGGCATCAGCCCCAGCATTTT,CASSGGGQPWHQPQHF
TRBJ1-2,.,TRBV18,.,TGTGCCAGCTCACCATTGAGAGGGCCTAACTATGGCTACACCTTC,CASSPLRGPNYGYTF
TRBJ2-7,TRBD2,TRBV15,few,TGTGCCACCAGCAGTGGGACTAGCAGCTACGAGCAGTACTTC,CATSSGTSSYEQYF
TRBJ1-4,.,TRBV19,.,TGTGCCAGTAGCCCGGGGCCCAGGGGTGAAAAACTGTTTTTT,CASSPGPRGEKLFF
TRBJ1-2,TRBD1,TRBV7-3,.,TGTGCCAGCAGCTTAAGACAGGGCTATGGCTACACCTTC,CASSLRQGYGYTF
TRBJ1-2,TRBD1,TRBV7-9,.,TGTGCCAGCAACCAGGGGGCCGAGAACTATGGCTACACCTTC,CASNQGAENYGYTF
TRBJ1-6,.,TRBV6-6,.,TGTGCCAGCAGTCCTGCTGGGGGCAGATCACCCCTCCACTTT,CASSPAGGRSPLHF
TRBJ2-3,.,TRBV7-9,.,TGTGCCAGCAGCCGAGAGGGAAGCACAGATACGCAGTATTTT,CASSREGSTDTQYF
TRBJ2-2,TRBD1,TRBV6-1,few,TGTGCCAGCAGTAAAGGGGACAGTGTGAACACCGGGGAGCTGTTTTTT,CASSKGDSVNTGELFF
TRBJ2-3,TRBD2,TRBV29-1,.,TGCAGCGTTAGCGGGGGCACAGATACGCAGTATTTT,CSVSGGTDTQYF
TRBJ2-1,TRBD2,TRBV19,once,TGTGCCAGTAGTATACGCGGACTAGCGGGAGACAATGAGCAGTTCTTC,CASSIRGLAGDNEQFF
TRBJ2-1,TRBD2,TRBV28,.,TGTGCCAGCAGTACCTCTTTAGCGGGAGGGCCGAACAATGAGCAGTTCTTC,CASSTSLAGGPNNEQFF
TRBJ2-1,TRBD2,TRBV9,.,TGTGCCAGCAGCGTCCAACTGACTAGCGGGAGGGGAGATGAGCAGTTCTTC,CASSVQLTSGRGDEQFF
TRBJ2-7,TRBD2,TRBV7-9,.,TGTGCCAGCAGCCAAAGAACTAGCGGGAAAATCTACGAGCAGTACTTC,CASSQRTSGKIYEQYF
TRBJ2-5,TRBD2,TRBV9,.,TGTGCCAGCAGCGGGGGACTAGCGGGCCGCTACCAAGAGACCCAGTACTTC,CASSGGLAGRYQETQYF
TRBJ2-1,TRBD2,TRBV18,.,TGTGCCAGCTCACCATCGGCGGGAGGGCCTAATGAGCAGTTCTTC,CASSPSAGGPNEQFF
TRBJ2-1,.,TRBV19,few,TGTGCCAGTAGTATAGCTGCGACACCGTCAGGGAATGAGCAGTTCTTC,CASSIAATPSGNEQFF
TRBJ2-3,TRBD1,TRBV19,.,TGTGCCAGTGGACAGGGCTTAGCAGATACGCAGTATTTT,CASGQGLADTQYF
TRBJ1-3,.,TRBV6-6,.,TGTGCCAGCAACGGGGGAACGGGAAACACCATATATTTT,CASNGGTGNTIYF
TRBJ2-1,TRBD2,TRBV4-1,.,TGCGCCAGCAGCCAAGAGAGTAAGCGGGAGTTCGGGAATGAGCAGTTCTTC,CASSQESKREFGNEQFF
TRBJ1-1,.,TRBV2,few,TGTGCCAGCAGGGCAGATCAATCGAACACTGAAGCTTTCTTT,CASRADQSNTEAFF
TRBJ1-3,.,TRBV27,.,TGTGCCAGCAGCCCCGACACCGCCGGAAACACCATATATTTT,CASSPDTAGNTIYF
TRBJ2-5,TRBD2,TRBV5-4,few,TGTGCCAGCAGCCCGCGGACTAGGCAAGAGACCCAGTACTTC,CASSPRTRQETQYF
TRBJ2-7,TRBD2,TRBV11-1,.,TGTGCCAGCAGCCGATCCGGGAGGGGGTACGAGCAGTACTTC,CASSRSGRGYEQYF
TRBJ2-7,TRBD1,TRBV19,.,TGTGCCAGTAGTACGAGACAGGGGTTCCACGAGCAGTACTTC,CASSTRQGFHEQYF
TRBJ1-2,TRBD1,TRBV7-9,few,TGTGCCAGCAGCTTCGGACAGGAAAATGGCTACACCTTC,CASSFGQENGYTF
TRBJ1-5,.,TRBV6-4,.,TGTGCCAGCAGCGCGGATAGCAATCAGCCCCAGCATTTT,CASSADSNQPQHF
TRBJ2-1,TRBD2,TRBV7-9,.,TGTGCCAGCAGCAGTACTAGCGGCCTTGGGGATGAGCAGTTCTTC,CASSSTSGLGDEQFF
TRBJ2-7,TRBD2,TRBV11-2,.,TGTGCCAGCAGTCCTGGGACTAGCGGGAGGGCCACGTCTCGCGAGCAGTACTTC,CASSPGTSGRATSREQYF
TRBJ1-5,.,TRBV2,.,TGTGCCAGCAGCCAAGCGGGGTTCAATCAGCCCCAGCATTTT,CASSQAGFNQPQHF
TRBJ2-1,.,TRBV5-1,.,TGCGCCAGCAGCTTGGACAGGGTAAATTATGAGCAGTTCTTC,CASSLDRVNYEQFF
TRBJ1-2,TRBD1,TRBV30,few,TGTGCCTGGAGTTTGGACAGGGGGCGCCGTGGCTACACCTTC,CAWSLDRGRRGYTF
TRBJ2-1,TRBD2,TRBV4-3,.,TGCGCCAGCAGCCAAGATTTAATCCGGGAGGCTAACTACAATGAGCAGTTCTTC,CASSQDLIREANYNEQFF
TRBJ2-2,.,TRBV28,.,TGTGCCAGCAGTACCGTTAGCTACGGGGAGCTGTTTTTT,CASSTVSYGELFF
TRBJ1-1,TRBD1,TRBV28,.,TGTGCCAGCAGTTTATATGTAGGGGGCAACACTGAAGCTTTCTTT,CASSLYVGGNTEAFF
TRBJ2-1,.,TRBV5-4,.,TGTGCCAGCAGCTTGCCAGGGGCCCCTGGGGAGCAGTTCTTC,CASSLPGAPGEQFF
TRBJ2-1,TRBD1,TRBV19,.,TGTGCCAGTAACGCCGGGACAGCGTACAATGAGCAGTTCTTC,CASNAGTAYNEQFF
TRBJ2-1,TRBD2,TRBV7-8,.,TGTGCCAGCAGCTTAGGGGGGGGTTACAATGAGCAGTTCTTC,CASSLGGGYNEQFF
TRBJ2-2,TRBD1,TRBV14,.,TGTGCCAGCAGCCACATACAGGGGACCCACACCGGGGAGCTGTTTTTT,CASSHIQGTHTGELFF
TRBJ2-7,.,TRBV7-9,.,TGTGCCAGCAGCTTAGAGGGATGGGACTCTTCCTACGAGCAGTACTTC,CASSLEGWDSSYEQYF
TRBJ1-5,.,TRBV30,.,TGTGCCTGGAGTGTAAGCGGGCAGGGACGACAGCCCCAGCATTTT,CAWSVSGQGRQPQHF
TRBJ1-5,.,TRBV28,.,TGTGCCAGCAGTCCCCCGGGGGGAGATCAGCCCCAGCATTTT,CASSPPGGDQPQHF
TRBJ1-2,.,TRBV10-2,.,TGCGCCAGCAGTGACGGGAGCGGCTACACCTTC,CASSDGSGYTF